This TCR beta chain was obtained from a study of read filtering for tumor transcriptome and immune sequencing. The study, taken as a whole, reports: IR-seq and RNA-seq agreed better without single-read clonotypes. This fraction held mixed bone marrow immune cells after CD138-negative sorting. About 81.9% of IR-seq clonotypes had one read, totaling about 3.5% of reads; RNA-seq: 74.6% and 44.6%.

Every patient had bone marrow sampled while the disease was active. The library was built from about 400 ng RNA with molecular barcoded adaptors for alpha/delta and beta/gamma chains. TCRdb independently ran MiXCR on the reads; one entry per CDR3 protein. Among more than 30,000 distinct CDR3 sequences, around 15% were seen once, and the ten largest hold less than 45%. This CDR3 spans 15 amino acids. Trimming took 8 bases from V and 1 from J, leaving 18 bases between them. In germline, CDR1 is SGHKS, CDR2 YYEKEE (reference sequence). This clonotype came up many times. The antigen remains unidentified. The sequenced sample consisted of a population of CD138-negative cells sorted from bone marrow. This receptor was identified in a donor older than 35 with multiple myeloma. This chain connects TRBV5-5 to TRBJ1-1; D not certain. The CDR3 reads CASTLGRGKNTEAFF. The CDR3 DNA follows: TGTGCCAGTACCCTCGGGAGAGGAAAGAACACTGAAGCTTTCTTT.